These 29 T cell receptor beta chains were sequenced from one sample in a study of T cell responses to AZD1222 COVID-19 vaccine. This table comes from immunoSEQ multiplex PCR, and its TCRdb copy is limited to in-frame clones, with some not included. This table holds 150,000 to 200,000 clones, 92% found once. The specimen comprised peripheral blood, sampled 28 days after the second AZD1222 dose. The receptor source for this set is an adult who received the AZD1222 COVID-19 vaccine.

This rearrangement joins TRBV6-2 or TRBV6-3 to TRBJ1-1; D unresolved. Trimming pared 1 base from V and 3 bases from J, leaving 0 bases between. The germline gives CDR1 MNHEY, CDR2 SVGEGT. The CDR3 extends over 11 amino acids. CDR3 DNA: TGTGCCAGCAGTTACTACACTGAAGCTTTCTTT. Protein product: CASSYYTEAFF.

V is TRBV3-1 (or the pseudogene TRBV3-2) and J is TRBJ1-5, with 8 nucleotides matching TRBD1. With 4 bases clipped from V and 4 bases from J, the junction kept 3 bases outside the gene matches. Germline V CDR1 and CDR2: LGHDT, YNNKEL (reference sequence). This CDR3 contains 14 residues. The CDR3 loop reads CASSRGQVNQPQHF. The CDR3 DNA follows: TGTGCCAGCAGCCGGGGACAGGTTAATCAGCCCCAGCATTTT.

DNA for the CDR3: TGCAGCGTTGGAAGGGGGGGGGTCGCAGAGACCCAGTACTTC. It encodes CSVGRGGVAETQYF. The rearrangement links TRBV29-1 to TRBJ2-5; the D gene is possibly TRBD2 (7 bases). CDR3 length: 14 amino acids. V lost 4 bases and J 4 bases, leaving 16 bases between the germline ends. Germline CDR1 reads SQVTM; CDR2 reads ANQGSEA.

The rearrangement joins TRBV4-1 to TRBJ2-7; the D gene is possibly TRBD2 (6 bases). The J call is in doubt because the DNA end fits TRBJ2-5 better. The length of the CDR3 is 14 residues. Germline CDR1 is MGHRA and CDR2 is YSYEKL. The CDR3 DNA sequence: TGCGCCAGCAGCCAAGCGGGCGGAGGGGAGACCCAGTACTTC. It translates to CASSQAGGGETQYF.

This clone was recorded once. The V and J genes are TRBV5-4 and TRBJ1-2; TRBD1 agrees at 7 bases. This CDR3 region has 17 residues. Germline CDR1 reads SGHNT; CDR2 reads YYREEE (reference sequence). Trimming removed 3 bases from V and 2 bases from J; junction bases left unmatched: 13. The CDR3 DNA reads TGTGCCAGCAGCTGGGGTTTCCCAGTACAGGGGAACTATGGCTACACCTTC. Protein sequence: CASSWGFPVQGNYGYTF.

V gene TRBV4-3 combines with J gene TRBJ2-4, with no clear D. Germline V lookup: CDR1 LGHNA, CDR2 YSLEER. The V end lost 2 bases, the J end lost 0 bases, and 11 bases lay between the germline ends. The CDR3 length is 16 residues. CDR3 sequence: CASSQWYELAKNIQYF. The CDR3 DNA follows: TGCGCCAGCAGCCAATGGTATGAACTAGCCAAAAACATTCAGTACTTC.

The rearrangement links TRBV12-3 or TRBV12-4 to TRBJ1-1; D is ambiguous. Trimming stripped 2 bases from V and 4 bases from J, with 8 bases between. The CDR3 runs 13 residues. The CDR3 DNA reads as TGTGCCAGCAGTTTACATGTCGGCACTGAAGCTTTCTTT. Translating gives CASSLHVGTEAFF.

Turning to this clone: The junction does not match germline at one end; this may be a read error. CDR3 bases: TGTGCTAGCAGCTCGCGGGGGGGAAATAACACCGGGGAGCTGTTTTTT. It translates to CASSSRGGNNTGELFF. The V and J genes are TRBV7-7 and TRBJ2-2; TRBD2 agrees at 9 bases. The CDR3 has 16 amino acids. Germline V gene sequence: CDR1 SSHAT, CDR2 FNYEAQ (reference sequence).

J is TRBJ2-7 and V is TRBV10-3; possible D gene TRBD2, 7 bases. Germline values: CDR1 ENHRY, CDR2 SYGVKD. The germline V and J ends were trimmed by 7 bases and 7 bases, with 20 bases remaining between them. This CDR3 has 14 residues. CDR3 loop: CAIIAQEGGTEQYF. CDR3 DNA: TGTGCCATCATCGCCCAGGAGGGGGGGACGGAGCAGTACTTC.

This clone was recorded only once. CDR3: CASSQGVTGGEKLFF. The CDR3 bases are TGCGCCAGCAGCCAAGGAGTGACAGGGGGCGAAAAACTGTTTTTT. The V call is TRBV4-1, the J call TRBJ1-4; 10 nucleotides line up with TRBD1. The germline gives CDR1 MGHRA, CDR2 YSYEKL. The CDR3 contains 15 residues. V dropped 1 base and J dropped 8; count of bases not matched to a gene: 4.

This clone was found once. V usage is TRBV2 and J usage is TRBJ1-2, with 7 positions matching TRBD1. CDR3 size: 14 residues. V was clipped by 7 bases and J by 2 bases; unmatched bases: 7. Germline lookup yields CDR1 SNHLY and CDR2 FYNNEI. The CDR3 bases are TGTGCCAGCACACAGGGGTCGGGGAACTATGGCTACACCTTC. Protein product: CASTQGSGNYGYTF.

The chain carries TRBV9 and TRBJ1-5, with a possible D match to TRBD1 (5 bases). CDR1 and CDR2 from the germline V gene are SGDLS and YYNGEE. CDR3 size: 17 residues. The V gene lost 5 bases and the J gene lost 3 bases, with 21 bases spanning the gap. The CDR3: CASRSAPARQNNQPQHF. CDR3 DNA: TGTGCCAGCAGGTCTGCGCCTGCTCGACAGAACAATCAGCCCCAGCATTTT.

The V gene is TRBV19, the J gene TRBJ1-2; D ambiguous. Trimming shortened V by 4 bases and J by 4 bases, and 16 bases separated the two germline ends. The CDR3 is 15 residues long. Per germline, CDR1 LNHDA and CDR2 SQIVND (reference sequence). The CDR3 here is CASSTQGLSGYGYTF. The DNA for the CDR3 is TGTGCCAGTAGTACGCAAGGGCTCTCCGGCTATGGCTACACCTTC.

The chain couples TRBV6-2 or TRBV6-3 to TRBJ2-3; 7 positions agree with TRBD1. The V segment lost 5 bases and the J segment 1 base; nucleotides outside the gene matches: 0. Germline lookup yields CDR1 MNHEY and CDR2 SVGEGT. This CDR3 has 13 residues. Written as DNA, the CDR3 is TGTGCCAGCAGTGACAGGGGCACAGATACGCAGTATTTT. Translation gives CASSDRGTDTQYF.

This clone has a single count. The CDR3 coding sequence is TGTGCCAGCAGCTTACTGAGGCAGAACACTGAAGCTTTCTTT. Its translation is CASSLLRQNTEAFF. The chain carries TRBV7-2 and TRBJ1-1, with D unresolved. This CDR3 has 14 residues. In germline, CDR1 is SGHTA, CDR2 FQGNSA. Trimming pared 2 bases from V and 1 base from J, leaving 8 bases between.

Comment on this clone: At one of its ends the junction is not consistent with the germline gene, which may arise from a read error. The chain uses TRBV7-7 and TRBJ2-5, with 8 bases identical to TRBD1. This CDR3 region has 14 residues. CDR1 and CDR2 (germline): SSHAT, FNYEAQ (reference sequence). CDR3 coding DNA: TGTGCTAGCAGCCCGGGACAGGACCAAGAGACCCAGTACTTC. This codes for CASSPGQDQETQYF.

This chain joins TRBV29-1 and TRBJ1-2, with a possible D match to TRBD1 (6 bases). This CDR3 contains 13 residues. From germline, CDR1 is SQVTM and CDR2 ANQGSEA. V was cut by 7 bases and J by 6 bases, with 18 bases left in between. The CDR3 loop reads CSALRGANDGYTF. The CDR3 DNA reads TGCAGCGCTCTCCGGGGGGCGAACGATGGCTACACCTTC.

J is TRBJ1-1 and V is TRBV2, with D hard to call. Trimming pared 5 bases from V and 1 base from J, leaving 8 bases between. Germline loops: CDR1 SNHLY, CDR2 FYNNEI. The CDR3 runs to 13 residues. CDR3: CASSSTGNTEAFF. Written as DNA, the CDR3 is TGTGCCAGCAGTTCGACGGGGAACACTGAAGCTTTCTTT.

The chain employs TRBV6-5 and TRBJ1-5, with 7 bases identical to TRBD1. Germline-derived CDR1 and CDR2 are MNHEY and SVGAGI. CDR3 length equals 15 residues. Trimming cost V 6 bases and J 1 base; bases outside gene matches: 6. This CDR3 reads CASRQGQISNQPQHF. Written as DNA, the CDR3 is TGTGCCAGCAGGCAGGGACAGATCAGCAATCAGCCCCAGCATTTT.

The rearrangement uses TRBV12-3 or TRBV12-4 and TRBJ1-2; D is undetermined. The CDR3 spans 11 residues. V lost 9 bases and J lost 7, with 12 bases in between. The CDR3 spells CASLNPGGYTF. Here the CDR3 DNA reads TGTGCCAGTCTCAATCCGGGTGGCTACACCTTC.

This clone has just one count. This chain connects TRBV10-3 to TRBJ1-1, with TRBD1 matching 9 bases. Germline CDR1 ENHRY, CDR2 SYGVKD. CDR3 length: 18 amino acids. Germline trimming cut 3 bases from V and 5 bases from J; bases unmatched to any gene: 16. The CDR3 region has the DNA TGTGCCATCAGTGAAGGGGACAGGGTCCCAAGAAGGGGGACTGAAGCTTTCTTT. This translates into CAISEGDRVPRRGTEAFF.

The V call is TRBV9, the J call TRBJ2-3; D gene unclear. Trimming removed 3 bases at V and 1 base at J, with 6 bases between. The CDR3 loop spans 13 amino acids. CDR1 SGDLS and CDR2 YYNGEE come from the germline V gene. The CDR3 is CASSAAGTDTQYF. In DNA, the CDR3 is TGTGCCAGCAGCGCCGCCGGCACAGATACGCAGTATTTT. Variable domain in full (rest from reference TRBV9 and TRBJ2-3): DSGVTQTPKHLITATGQRVTLRCSPRSGDLSVYWYQQSLDQGLQFLIQYYNGEERAKGNILERFSAQQFPDLHSELNLSSLELGDSALYFCASSAAGTDTQYFGPGTRLTVL.

The chain couples TRBV5-4 to TRBJ2-2, with D perhaps TRBD1 (6 bases). The CDR3 sequence is 15 residues long. The ends were cut back, 2 bases at V and 0 bases at J, with 8 bases in the middle. Germline V gene data show CDR1 as SGHNT and CDR2 as YYREEE (reference sequence). The CDR3 here is CASSFQGTNTGELFF. DNA of the CDR3: TGTGCCAGCAGCTTTCAGGGGACGAACACCGGGGAGCTGTTTTTT. The full variable domain, completed using reference TRBV5-4 and TRBJ2-2, is ETGVTQSPTHLIKTRGQQVTLRCSSQSGHNTVSWYQQALGQGPQFIFQYYREEENGRGNFPPRFSGLQFPNYSSELNVNALELDDSALYLCASSFQGTNTGELFFGEGSRLTVL.

The chain uses TRBV14 and TRBJ2-3, with D possibly matching TRBD2 (5 bases). Germline lookup yields CDR1 SGHDN and CDR2 FVKESK. CDR3 size: 16 residues. V was trimmed by 0 bases and J by 4 bases, leaving 14 bases between them. CDR3 protein: CASSQDWRRVADTQYF. The CDR3 DNA reads as TGTGCCAGCAGCCAAGATTGGAGGAGAGTGGCAGATACGCAGTATTTT.

The chain is built from TRBV6-6 and TRBJ2-7; D uncertain. The CDR3 contains 16 residues. With 6 bases removed from V and 0 bases from J, the gap between germline ends came to 18 bases. CDR1 is MNHNY and CDR2 is SVGAGI in the germline V gene (reference sequence). Here the CDR3 reads CASSYTPQTPSYEQYF. The CDR3 region has the DNA TGTGCCAGCAGCTATACCCCCCAGACACCCTCCTACGAGCAGTACTTC.

CDR3 amino acids: CAGQSVAGAADTQYF. In DNA form, the CDR3 reads TGTGCCGGCCAAAGCGTAGCGGGGGCTGCAGATACGCAGTATTTT. The rearrangement uses TRBV11-2 and TRBJ2-3; TRBD2 agrees at 9 bases. There are 15 residues in the CDR3. Germline V lookup: CDR1 SGHAT, CDR2 FQNNGV. Trimming removed 11 bases from V and 4 bases from J; junction bases left unmatched: 13.

J is TRBJ2-3 and V is TRBV12-5, with D tentatively TRBD2 (6 bases). The CDR3 is 13 amino acids. Trimming pared 5 bases from V and 10 bases from J, leaving 16 bases between. Per the germline V gene, CDR1 is LGHNT and CDR2 is FRNRAP. The CDR3 DNA follows: TGTGCTAGTGGTCCCTCAGGGACTGTGGCGCAGTATTTT. Translation: CASGPSGTVAQYF. The complete variable domain, with remaining parts taken from reference TRBV12-5 and TRBJ2-3, reads DARVTQTPRHKVTEMGQEVTMRCQPILGHNTVFWYRQTMMQGLELLAYFRNRAPLDDSGMPKDRFSAEMPDATLATLKIQPSEPRDSAVYFCASGPSGTVAQYFGPGTRLTVL.

This chain connects TRBV7-9 to TRBJ2-2; no firm D call. Trimming took off 3 bases at V and 5 bases at J, with 4 bases between the two ends. CDR3 size: 12 residues. Per germline, CDR1 SEHNR and CDR2 FQNEAQ (reference sequence). In DNA form, the CDR3 reads TGTGCCAGCAGCTTGGGTACCGGGGAGCTGTTTTTT. Protein: CASSLGTGELFF. Filled out from reference TRBV7-9 and TRBJ2-2, the complete variable domain reads DTGVSQNPRHKITKRGQNVTFRCDPISEHNRLYWYRQTLGQGPEFLTYFQNEAQLEKSRLLSDRFSAERPKGSFSTLEIQRTEQGDSAMYLCASSLGTGELFFGEGSRLTVL.

This chain joins TRBV30 and TRBJ2-1, with 11 bases aligning to TRBD2. Germline assignment: CDR1 GTSNPN and CDR2 SVGIG (reference sequence). Unmatched junction bases numbered 4, after V lost 5 bases and J lost 4 bases. This CDR3 spans 14 amino acids. CDR3 amino acids: CAWVTSGGYNEQFF. In DNA form, the CDR3 reads TGTGCCTGGGTAACTAGCGGGGGTTACAATGAGCAGTTCTTC.